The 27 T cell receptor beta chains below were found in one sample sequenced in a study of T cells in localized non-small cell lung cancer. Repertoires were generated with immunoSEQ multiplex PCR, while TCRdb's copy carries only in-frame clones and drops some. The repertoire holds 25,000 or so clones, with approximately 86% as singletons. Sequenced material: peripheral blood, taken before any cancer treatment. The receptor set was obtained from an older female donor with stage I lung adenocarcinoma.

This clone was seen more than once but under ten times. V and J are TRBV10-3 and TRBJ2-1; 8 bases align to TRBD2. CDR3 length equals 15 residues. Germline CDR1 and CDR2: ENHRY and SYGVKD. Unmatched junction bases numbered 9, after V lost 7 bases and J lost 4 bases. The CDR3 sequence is CAINAGGTGYNEQFF. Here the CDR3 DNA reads TGTGCCATCAATGCGGGAGGTACCGGGTACAATGAGCAGTTCTTC.

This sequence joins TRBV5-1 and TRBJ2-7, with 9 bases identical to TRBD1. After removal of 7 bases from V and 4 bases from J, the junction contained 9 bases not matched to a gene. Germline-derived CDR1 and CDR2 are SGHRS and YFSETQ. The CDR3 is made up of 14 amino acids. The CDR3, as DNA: TGCGCCAGCTCACCCGGGACAGGGAGATACGAGCAGTACTTC. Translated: CASSPGTGRYEQYF. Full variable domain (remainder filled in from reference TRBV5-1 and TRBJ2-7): KAGVTQTPRYLIKTRGQQVTLSCSPISGHRSVSWYQQTPGQGLQFLFEYFSETQRNKGNFPGRFSGRQFSNSRSEMNVSTLELGDSALYLCASSPGTGRYEQYFGPGTRLTVT.

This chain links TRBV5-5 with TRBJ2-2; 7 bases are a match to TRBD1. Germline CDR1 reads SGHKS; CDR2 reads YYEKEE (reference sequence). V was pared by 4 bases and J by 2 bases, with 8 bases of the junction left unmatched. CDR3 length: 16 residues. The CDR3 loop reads CASSGKTGLNTGELFF. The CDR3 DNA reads TGTGCCAGCAGCGGGAAGACAGGGCTAAACACCGGGGAGCTGTTTTTT.

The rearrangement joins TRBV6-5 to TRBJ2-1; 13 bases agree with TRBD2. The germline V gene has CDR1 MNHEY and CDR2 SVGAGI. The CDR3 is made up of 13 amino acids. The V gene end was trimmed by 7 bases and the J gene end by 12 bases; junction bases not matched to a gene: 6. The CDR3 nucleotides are TGTGCCAGCACCCTACTAGCGGGAGGGCCGCAGTTCTTC. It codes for CASTLLAGGPQFF.

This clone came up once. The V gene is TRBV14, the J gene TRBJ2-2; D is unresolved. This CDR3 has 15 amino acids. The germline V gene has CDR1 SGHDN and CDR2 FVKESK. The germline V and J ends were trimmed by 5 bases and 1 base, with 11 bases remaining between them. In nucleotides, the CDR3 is TGTGCCAGCAGCGGTGCGGAACAGAACACCGGGGAGCTGTTTTTT. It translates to CASSGAEQNTGELFF.

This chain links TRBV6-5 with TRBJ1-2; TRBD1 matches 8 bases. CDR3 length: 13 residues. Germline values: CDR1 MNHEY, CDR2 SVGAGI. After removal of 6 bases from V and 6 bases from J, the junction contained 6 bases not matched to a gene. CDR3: CASRNQGANGYTF. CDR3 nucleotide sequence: TGTGCCAGCAGGAACCAGGGGGCAAATGGCTACACCTTC.

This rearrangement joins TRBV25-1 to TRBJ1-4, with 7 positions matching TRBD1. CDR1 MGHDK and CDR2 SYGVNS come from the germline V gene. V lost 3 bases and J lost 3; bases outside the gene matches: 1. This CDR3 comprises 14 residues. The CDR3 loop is CASSEGTANEKLFF. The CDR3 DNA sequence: TGTGCCAGCAGTGAGGGGACAGCTAATGAAAAACTGTTTTTT.

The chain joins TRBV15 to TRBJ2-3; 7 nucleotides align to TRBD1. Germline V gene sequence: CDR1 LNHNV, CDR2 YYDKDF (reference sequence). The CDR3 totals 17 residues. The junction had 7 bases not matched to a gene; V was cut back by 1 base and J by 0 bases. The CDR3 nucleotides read TGTGCCACCAGCAGAGCCGACACCAGGGGGAGCACAGATACGCAGTATTTT. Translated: CATSRADTRGSTDTQYF.

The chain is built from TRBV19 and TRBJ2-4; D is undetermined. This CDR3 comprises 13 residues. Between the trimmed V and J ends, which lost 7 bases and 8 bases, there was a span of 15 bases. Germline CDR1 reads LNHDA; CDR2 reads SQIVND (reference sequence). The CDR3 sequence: CASKGGDRDIQYF. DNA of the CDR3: TGTGCCAGTAAAGGTGGAGATAGGGACATTCAGTACTTC.

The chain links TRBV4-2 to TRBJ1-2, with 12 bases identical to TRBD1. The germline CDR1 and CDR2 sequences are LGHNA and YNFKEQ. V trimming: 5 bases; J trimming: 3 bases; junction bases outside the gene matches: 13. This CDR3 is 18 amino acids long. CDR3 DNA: TGTGCCAGCAGCTCCATTACCGGGACAGGGGGCGAATACTATGGCTACACCTTC. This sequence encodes CASSSITGTGGEYYGYTF.

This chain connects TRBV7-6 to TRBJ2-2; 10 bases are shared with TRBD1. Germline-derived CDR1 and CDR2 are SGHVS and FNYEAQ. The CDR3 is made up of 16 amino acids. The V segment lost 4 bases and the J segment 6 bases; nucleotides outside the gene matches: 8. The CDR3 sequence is CASSWPGQGTPGELFF. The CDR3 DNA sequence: TGTGCCAGCAGCTGGCCGGGACAGGGGACACCCGGGGAGCTGTTTTTT. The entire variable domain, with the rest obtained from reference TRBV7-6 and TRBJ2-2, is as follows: GAGVSQSPRYKVTKRGQDVALRCDPISGHVSLYWYRQALGQGPEFLTYFNYEAQQDKSGLPNDRFSAERPEGSISTLTIQRTEQRDSAMYRCASSWPGQGTPGELFFGEGSRLTVL.

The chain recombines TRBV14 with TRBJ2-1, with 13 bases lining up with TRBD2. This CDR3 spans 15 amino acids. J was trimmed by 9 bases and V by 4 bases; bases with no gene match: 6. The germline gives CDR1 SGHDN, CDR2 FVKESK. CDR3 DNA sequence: TGTGCCAGCAGCCTTGGACTAGCGGGAGACAGTGAGCAGTTCTTC. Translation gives CASSLGLAGDSEQFF.

CDR3 bases: TGTGCCAGCAGCCCCCAGACAGGCGCGAACACCGGGGAGCTGTTTTTT. The encoded protein is CASSPQTGANTGELFF. The chain recombines TRBV11-3 with TRBJ2-2; maybe TRBD1 (6 bases). V was clipped by 5 bases and J by 0 bases, with 13 bases between them. In germline, CDR1 is SGHNT, CDR2 YENEEA. This CDR3 is built from 16 residues.

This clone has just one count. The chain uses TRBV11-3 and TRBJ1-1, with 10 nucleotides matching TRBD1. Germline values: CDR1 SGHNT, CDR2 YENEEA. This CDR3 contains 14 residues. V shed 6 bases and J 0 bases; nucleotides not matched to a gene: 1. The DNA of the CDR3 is TGTGCCAGCAGGGGGACAGGGGTGAACACTGAAGCTTTCTTT. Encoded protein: CASRGTGVNTEAFF.

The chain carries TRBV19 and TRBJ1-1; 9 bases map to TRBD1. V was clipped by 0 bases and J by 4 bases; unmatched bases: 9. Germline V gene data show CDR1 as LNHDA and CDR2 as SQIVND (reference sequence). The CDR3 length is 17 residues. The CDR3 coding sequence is TGTGCCAGTAGTATAGACCCGGGACAGGGCGGCGGCACTGAAGCTTTCTTT. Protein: CASSIDPGQGGGTEAFF. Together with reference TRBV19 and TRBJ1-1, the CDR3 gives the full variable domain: DGGITQSPKYLFRKEGQNVTLSCEQNLNHDAMYWYRQDPGQGLRLIYYSQIVNDFQKGDIAEGYSVSREKKESFPLTVTSAQKNPTAFYLCASSIDPGQGGGTEAFFGQGTRLTVV.

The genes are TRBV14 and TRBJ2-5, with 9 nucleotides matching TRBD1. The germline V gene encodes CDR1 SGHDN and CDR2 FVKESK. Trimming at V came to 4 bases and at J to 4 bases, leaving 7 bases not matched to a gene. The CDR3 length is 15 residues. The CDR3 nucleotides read TGTGCCAGCAGCCCCCGGGACAGGGTATTAGAGACCCAGTACTTC. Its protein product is CASSPRDRVLETQYF.

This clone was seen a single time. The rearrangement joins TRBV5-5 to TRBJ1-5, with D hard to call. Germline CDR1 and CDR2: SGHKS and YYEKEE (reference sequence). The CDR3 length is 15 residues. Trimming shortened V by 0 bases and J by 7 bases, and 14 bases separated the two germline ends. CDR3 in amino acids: CASSLEAGSRQPQHF. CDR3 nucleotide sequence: TGTGCCAGCAGCTTGGAGGCAGGTTCAAGGCAGCCCCAGCATTTT.

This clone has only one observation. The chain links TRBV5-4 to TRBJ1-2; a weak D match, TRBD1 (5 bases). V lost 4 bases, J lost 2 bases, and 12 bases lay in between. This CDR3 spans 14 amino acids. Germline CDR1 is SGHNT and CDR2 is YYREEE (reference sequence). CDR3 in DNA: TGTGCCAGCAGCCCTCCAGGGTTCAACTATGGCTACACCTTC. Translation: CASSPPGFNYGYTF. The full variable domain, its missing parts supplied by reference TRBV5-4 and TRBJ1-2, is ETGVTQSPTHLIKTRGQQVTLRCSSQSGHNTVSWYQQALGQGPQFIFQYYREEENGRGNFPPRFSGLQFPNYSSELNVNALELDDSALYLCASSPPGFNYGYTFGSGTRLTVV.

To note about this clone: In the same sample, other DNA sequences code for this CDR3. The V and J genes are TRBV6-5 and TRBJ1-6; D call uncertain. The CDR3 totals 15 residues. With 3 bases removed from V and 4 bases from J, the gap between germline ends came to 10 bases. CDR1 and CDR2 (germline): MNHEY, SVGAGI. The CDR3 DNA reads TGTGCCAGCAGTTATTCTATGGAGTATAATTCACCCCTCCACTTT. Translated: CASSYSMEYNSPLHF.

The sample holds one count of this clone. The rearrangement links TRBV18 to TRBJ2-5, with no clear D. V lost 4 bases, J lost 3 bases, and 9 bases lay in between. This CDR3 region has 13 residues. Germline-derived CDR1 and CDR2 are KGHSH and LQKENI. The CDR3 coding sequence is TGTGCCAGCTCACTTGGCATTGAAGAGACCCAGTACTTC. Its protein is CASSLGIEETQYF.

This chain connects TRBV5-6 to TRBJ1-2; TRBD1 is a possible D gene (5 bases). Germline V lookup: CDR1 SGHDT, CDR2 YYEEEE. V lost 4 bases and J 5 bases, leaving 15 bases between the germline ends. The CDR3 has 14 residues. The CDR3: CASSGQRDRYGYTF. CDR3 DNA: TGTGCCAGCAGCGGACAAAGAGACCGGTATGGCTACACCTTC.

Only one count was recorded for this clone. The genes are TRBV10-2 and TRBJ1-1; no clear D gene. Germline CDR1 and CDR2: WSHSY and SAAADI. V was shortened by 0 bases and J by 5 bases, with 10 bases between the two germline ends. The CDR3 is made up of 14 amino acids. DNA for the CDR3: TGCGCCAGCAGTGAGTCGAAAGGAAGAACTGAAGCTTTCTTT. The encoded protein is CASSESKGRTEAFF.

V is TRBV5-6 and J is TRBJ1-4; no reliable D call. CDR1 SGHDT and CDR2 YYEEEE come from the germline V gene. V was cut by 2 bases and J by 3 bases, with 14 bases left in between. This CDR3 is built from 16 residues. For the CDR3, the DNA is TGTGCCAGCAGCTTATTCGACGGATCTTCTAATGAAAAACTGTTTTTT. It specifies CASSLFDGSSNEKLFF. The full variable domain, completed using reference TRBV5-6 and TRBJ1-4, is DAGVTQSPTHLIKTRGQQVTLRCSPKSGHDTVSWYQQALGQGPQFIFQYYEEEERQRGNFPDRFSGHQFPNYSSELNVNALLLGDSALYLCASSLFDGSSNEKLFFGSGTQLSVL.

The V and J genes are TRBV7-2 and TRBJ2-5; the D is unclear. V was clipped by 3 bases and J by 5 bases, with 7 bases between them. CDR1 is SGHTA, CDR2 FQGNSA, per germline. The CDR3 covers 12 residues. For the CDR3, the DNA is TGTGCCAGCAGCTTTTACCCGGAGACCCAGTACTTC. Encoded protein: CASSFYPETQYF.

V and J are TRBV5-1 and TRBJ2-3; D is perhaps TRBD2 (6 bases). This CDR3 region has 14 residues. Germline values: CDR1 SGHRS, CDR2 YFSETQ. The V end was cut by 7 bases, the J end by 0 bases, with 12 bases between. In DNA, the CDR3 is TGCGCCAGCGGGCATGGGACTAGCACAGATACGCAGTATTTT. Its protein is CASGHGTSTDTQYF.

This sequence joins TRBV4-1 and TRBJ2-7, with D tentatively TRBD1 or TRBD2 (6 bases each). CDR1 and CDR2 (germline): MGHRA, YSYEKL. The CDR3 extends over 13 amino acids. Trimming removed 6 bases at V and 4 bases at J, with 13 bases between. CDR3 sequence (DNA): TGCGCCAGCAGTCCCACAGGGAGGTACGAGCAGTACTTC. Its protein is CASSPTGRYEQYF.

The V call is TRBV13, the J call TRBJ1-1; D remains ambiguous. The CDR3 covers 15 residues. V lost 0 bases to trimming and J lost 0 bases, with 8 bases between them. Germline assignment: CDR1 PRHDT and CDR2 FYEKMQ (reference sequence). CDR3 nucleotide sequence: TGTGCCAGCAGCTTAGGGGGCTCCATGAACACTGAAGCTTTCTTT. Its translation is CASSLGGSMNTEAFF.